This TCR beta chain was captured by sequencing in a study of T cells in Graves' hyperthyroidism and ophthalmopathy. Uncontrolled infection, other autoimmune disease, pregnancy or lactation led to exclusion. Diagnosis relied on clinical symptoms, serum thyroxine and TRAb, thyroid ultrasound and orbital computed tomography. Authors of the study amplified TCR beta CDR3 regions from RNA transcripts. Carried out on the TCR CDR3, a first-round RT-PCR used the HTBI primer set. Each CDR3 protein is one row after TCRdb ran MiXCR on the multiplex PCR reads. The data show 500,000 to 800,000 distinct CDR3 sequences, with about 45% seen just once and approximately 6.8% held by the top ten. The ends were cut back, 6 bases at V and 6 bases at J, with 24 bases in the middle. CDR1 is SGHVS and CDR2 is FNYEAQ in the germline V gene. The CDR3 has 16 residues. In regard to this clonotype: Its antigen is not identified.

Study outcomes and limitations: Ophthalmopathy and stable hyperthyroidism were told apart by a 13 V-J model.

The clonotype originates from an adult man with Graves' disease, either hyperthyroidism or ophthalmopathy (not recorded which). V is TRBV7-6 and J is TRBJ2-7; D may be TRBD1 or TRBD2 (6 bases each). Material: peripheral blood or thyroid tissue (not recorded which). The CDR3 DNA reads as TGTGCCAGCAGTGCTAGAGATGAGGGGGGCATAGGCGAGCAGTACTTC. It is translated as CASSARDEGGIGEQYF.